The 20 T cell receptor beta chains given below trace back to one sample, sequenced in a study of blood T cell repertoires in COVID-19. The protocol was immunoSEQ multiplex PCR, while the TCRdb copy is restricted to in-frame clones and leaves out a portion. The table includes a few hundred thousand clones, roughly 80% detected once. The sample taken for sequencing was peripheral blood. The receptors originated from an older person with COVID-19, enrolled during active disease.

V usage is TRBV11-2 and J usage is TRBJ1-3; D might be TRBD1 (5 bases). Germline V gene lookup returns CDR1 SGHAT and CDR2 FQNNGV. The ends were cut back, 4 bases at V and 0 bases at J, with 13 bases in the middle. This CDR3 region has 16 residues. The CDR3 DNA sequence: TGTGCCAGCAGCTCAAAGACAGTAAACTCTGGAAACACCATATATTTT. It is translated as CASSSKTVNSGNTIYF.

The chain joins TRBV12-3 or TRBV12-4 to TRBJ1-5; no definite D call. The length of the CDR3 is 13 residues. The V and J ends lost 6 bases and 4 bases respectively, with 10 bases between them. For the CDR3, the DNA is TGTGCCAGCAGGACGGACTTAAATCAGCCCCAGCATTTT. It is translated as CASRTDLNQPQHF.

As regards this clone: Other DNA sequences within the sample encode an identical CDR3. The chain recombines TRBV2 with TRBJ2-2; 12 nucleotides agree with TRBD2. The length of the CDR3 is 15 residues. Germline loops: CDR1 SNHLY, CDR2 FYNNEI. V was clipped by 2 bases and J by 7 bases; unmatched bases: 2. The chain's CDR3 is CASSELAGGLGELFF. DNA of the CDR3: TGTGCCAGCAGTGAACTAGCGGGGGGGCTCGGGGAGCTGTTTTTT.

This clone was seen a single time. V is TRBV18 and J is TRBJ1-1, with D uncertain. Germline V gene sequence: CDR1 KGHSH, CDR2 LQKENI. The ends were cut back, 3 bases at V and 6 bases at J, with 11 bases in the middle. The CDR3 extends over 13 amino acids. CDR3 sequence reads: CASSPPAIPEAFF. The DNA for the CDR3 is TGTGCCAGCTCACCCCCCGCTATCCCTGAAGCTTTCTTT.

Only one count was recorded for this clone. CDR3 amino acids: CASSQDAQGALRTEAFF. CDR3 DNA sequence: TGCGCCAGCAGCCAAGATGCACAGGGGGCTCTGCGCACTGAAGCTTTCTTT. This rearrangement joins TRBV4-3 to TRBJ1-1; 9 positions agree with TRBD1. There are 17 residues in the CDR3. The V segment lost 0 bases and the J segment 4 bases; nucleotides outside the gene matches: 9. The germline V gene encodes CDR1 LGHNA and CDR2 YSLEER.

The gene calls are TRBV19 and TRBJ1-3; D is perhaps TRBD1 (6 bases). Germline CDR1 reads LNHDA; CDR2 reads SQIVND (reference sequence). V lost 5 bases to trimming and J lost 2 bases, with 13 bases between them. The CDR3 has 15 amino acids. CDR3 nucleotide sequence: TGTGCCAGTAGTCCAGGGGTCTTGGCTGGAAACACCATATATTTT. It is translated as CASSPGVLAGNTIYF.

This sequence joins TRBV7-8 and TRBJ2-1, with TRBD2 matching over 9 bases. The CDR3 contains 16 residues. Germline loops: CDR1 SGHVS, CDR2 FQNEAQ. Germline trimming cut 8 bases from V and 4 bases from J; bases unmatched to any gene: 12. The CDR3 protein is CASHISGTSRYNEQFF. Here the CDR3 DNA reads TGTGCCAGCCACATATCGGGGACTAGCAGGTACAATGAGCAGTTCTTC.

V gene TRBV7-7 combines with J gene TRBJ2-7, with a possible D match to TRBD2 (5 bases). Germline lookup yields CDR1 SSHAT and CDR2 FNYEAQ (reference sequence). The CDR3 consists of 15 residues. The V and J ends lost 5 bases and 0 bases respectively, with 14 bases between them. CDR3 DNA sequence: TGTGCCAGCAGCCGACTCCCGGGGAGCTCCTACGAGCAGTACTTC. Its protein product is CASSRLPGSSYEQYF. Full variable domain (missing parts from reference TRBV7-7 and TRBJ2-7): GAGVSQSPRYKVTKRGQDVTLRCDPISSHATLYWYQQALGQGPEFLTYFNYEAQPDKSGLPSDRFSAERPEGSISTLTIQRTEQRDSAMYRCASSRLPGSSYEQYFGPGTRLTVT.

The chain has TRBV5-4 and TRBJ2-3; TRBD2 agrees at 16 bases. After removal of 0 bases from V and 5 bases from J, the junction contained 3 bases not matched to a gene. The V gene's germline CDR1 is SGHNT and CDR2 YYREEE (reference sequence). This CDR3 has 17 residues. CDR3 DNA: TGTGCCAGCAGCTTGGAGGGACTAGCGGGGGGGGTAGATACGCAGTATTTT. Protein sequence: CASSLEGLAGGVDTQYF.

The V call is TRBV27, the J call TRBJ2-1; 13 positions agree with TRBD2. The CDR3 has 18 residues. Trimming at V came to 6 bases and at J to 0 bases, leaving 8 bases not matched to a gene. The germline gives CDR1 MNHEY, CDR2 SMNVEV (reference sequence). The CDR3, as DNA: TGTGCCAGCAGGAAACTAGCGGGAGGGATTTCCTCCTACAATGAGCAGTTCTTC. Its translation: CASRKLAGGISSYNEQFF.

The CDR3, as DNA: TGTGCCAGTAGTATATCCTCTAGCGGGGGGACTTACAATGAGCAGTTCTTC. Residues: CASSISSSGGTYNEQFF. V gene TRBV19 combines with J gene TRBJ2-1; 11 bases align to TRBD2. CDR1 is LNHDA and CDR2 is SQIVND in the germline V gene (reference sequence). This CDR3 comprises 17 residues. Losses at the gene ends were 2 bases for V and 4 bases for J; bases not matched to a gene: 7.

The gene calls are TRBV19 and TRBJ2-3; 9 nucleotides align to TRBD2. Germline V lookup: CDR1 LNHDA, CDR2 SQIVND (reference sequence). The V and J ends lost 5 bases and 8 bases, in that order; junction bases with no gene match: 11. The CDR3 extends over 15 amino acids. For the CDR3, the DNA is TGTGCCAGTAGTTTGCTAGCGGGATTTAGTGGTACGCAGTATTTT. Protein sequence: CASSLLAGFSGTQYF.

The rearrangement joins TRBV29-1 to TRBJ1-6, with TRBD1 matching 8 bases. Per germline, CDR1 SQVTM and CDR2 ANQGSEA. The CDR3 spans 13 residues. The V segment lost 4 bases and the J segment 6 bases; nucleotides outside the gene matches: 2. CDR3 region: CSVATGGNSPLHF. The CDR3 DNA is TGCAGCGTTGCTACAGGGGGTAATTCACCCCTCCACTTT.

The count of this clone is one. This chain uses TRBV27 with TRBJ2-2, with TRBD1 matching over 7 bases. V lost 6 bases and J lost 0; bases outside the gene matches: 13. CDR1 is MNHEY and CDR2 is SMNVEV in the germline V gene (reference sequence). The CDR3 is 18 residues long. In DNA, the CDR3 is TGTGCCAGCAGCACCCGATTTACAGGGGCCCCGAACACCGGGGAGCTGTTTTTT. Amino acids: CASSTRFTGAPNTGELFF.

The table lists this clone with a few counts. V is TRBV6-2 or TRBV6-3 and J is TRBJ1-1; 7 bases are a match to TRBD1. V shed 5 bases and J 3 bases; nucleotides not matched to a gene: 12. The CDR3 is 16 residues long. The germline V gene encodes CDR1 MNHEY and CDR2 SVGEGT. The CDR3 DNA is TGTGCCAGCAGTCTTCCACCAGACAGGGTGGACACTGAAGCTTTCTTT. It encodes CASSLPPDRVDTEAFF.

The genes are TRBV6-5 and TRBJ2-5; D gene uncertain. V lost 6 bases, J lost 1 base, and 9 bases lay in between. Per germline, CDR1 MNHEY and CDR2 SVGAGI. The CDR3 extends over 13 amino acids. CDR3 in amino acids: CASRSTGQETQYF. CDR3 bases: TGTGCCAGCAGGTCGACTGGCCAAGAGACCCAGTACTTC.

The J gene is TRBJ2-5, the V gene TRBV4-2; 8 bases agree with TRBD2. This CDR3 has 15 amino acids. Germline-derived CDR1 and CDR2 are LGHNA and YNFKEQ. The junction had 11 bases not matched to a gene; V was cut back by 7 bases and J by 4 bases. The CDR3 region has the DNA TGTGCCAGCAAGGGTATAGCGGGAAGAGGAGAGACCCAGTACTTC. It codes for CASKGIAGRGETQYF.

The chain carries TRBV25-1 and TRBJ2-2, with D possibly matching TRBD1 (5 bases). V was pared by 6 bases and J by 4 bases, with 12 bases between. This CDR3 has 14 amino acids. In germline, CDR1 is MGHDK, CDR2 SYGVNS. CDR3 in amino acids: CASRTDHGTGELFF. CDR3 DNA: TGTGCCAGCAGGACAGATCATGGCACCGGGGAGCTGTTTTTT.

The rearrangement uses TRBV7-8 and TRBJ2-3; 14 bases map to TRBD2. Germline CDR1 SGHVS, CDR2 FQNEAQ. This CDR3 comprises 18 residues. V was clipped by 3 bases and J by 0 bases; unmatched bases: 5. CDR3 residues: CASSLARLAGGSTDTQYF. The CDR3 DNA reads as TGTGCCAGCAGCTTGGCGCGACTAGCGGGAGGGAGCACAGATACGCAGTATTTT. The variable domain in full, completed from reference TRBV7-8 and TRBJ2-3, reads GAGVSQSPRYKVAKRGQDVALRCDPISGHVSLFWYQQALGQGPEFLTYFQNEAQLDKSGLPSDRFFAERPEGSVSTLKIQRTQQEDSAVYLCASSLARLAGGSTDTQYFGPGTRLTVL.

The chain carries TRBV28 and TRBJ1-1, with D hard to call. The CDR3 sequence is 12 residues long. Trimming pared 2 bases from V and 10 bases from J, leaving 11 bases between. The V gene's germline CDR1 is MDHEN and CDR2 SYDVKM. This CDR3 reads CASSLGRLGAFF. The CDR3, as DNA: TGTGCCAGCAGTTTAGGGAGATTAGGAGCTTTCTTT.